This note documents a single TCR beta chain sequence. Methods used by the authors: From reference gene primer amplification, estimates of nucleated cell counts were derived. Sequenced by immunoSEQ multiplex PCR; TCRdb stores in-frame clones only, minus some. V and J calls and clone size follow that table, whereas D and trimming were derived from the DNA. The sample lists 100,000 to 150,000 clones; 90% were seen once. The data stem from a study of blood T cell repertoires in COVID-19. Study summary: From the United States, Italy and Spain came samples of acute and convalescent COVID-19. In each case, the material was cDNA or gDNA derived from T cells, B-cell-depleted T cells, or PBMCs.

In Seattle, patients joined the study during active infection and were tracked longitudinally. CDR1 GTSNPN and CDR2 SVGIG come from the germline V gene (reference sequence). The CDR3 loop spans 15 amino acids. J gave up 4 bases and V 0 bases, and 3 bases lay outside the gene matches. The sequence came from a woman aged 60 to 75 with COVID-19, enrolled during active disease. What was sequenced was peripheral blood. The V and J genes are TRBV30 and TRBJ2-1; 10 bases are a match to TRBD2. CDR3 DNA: TGTGCCTGGAGTGTCCAAGCGGGGGGGTACAATGAGCAGTTCTTC. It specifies CAWSVQAGGYNEQFF.